This T cell receptor (beta chain) was recovered during a study of control samples from healthy donors and cancer patients. Data came from immunoSEQ multiplex PCR; TCRdb stores just in-frame clones and leaves some out. The sample lists approximately 90,000 clones; approximately 84% were seen once. CDR1 and CDR2 from the germline V gene are MNHEY and SVGEGT. The CDR3 covers 17 residues. Trimming at V came to 4 bases and at J to 3 bases, leaving 6 bases not matched to a gene. The sequence was obtained from a man between 65 and 79 years old with lung cancer. The chain joins TRBV6-2 or TRBV6-3 to TRBJ2-2; TRBD2 matches 12 bases. Sequenced: PBMCs. The CDR3 loop is CASSWLAGGPDTGELFF. In DNA, the CDR3 is TGTGCCAGCAGTTGGCTAGCGGGGGGGCCAGACACCGGGGAGCTGTTTTTT.